This TCR beta chain originates from a study of vaccination effects on CD4 cells after COVID-19. Scientists isolated CD4+ T cells after a roughly 9-day culture period ended. Nobody among the vaccine recipients had prior SARS-CoV-2 infection (nucleocapsid antibodies were negative). Both day 3 and day 7 saw half the medium replaced with IL-2 medium. Germline CDR1 and CDR2: LGHNA and YNFKEQ. Trimming removed 0 bases at V and 0 bases at J, with 11 bases between. CDR3 length: 17 amino acids. This clone was observed a handful of times. The antigen is not known. Libraries were prepared by immunoSEQ multiplex PCR; TCRdb keeps only in-frame clonotypes and omits some of them. The table records roughly 56,000 clones, more than 60% of them present only once.

This specimen consisted of CD4+ T cells from PBMCs cultured without peptide, obtained before COVID-19 vaccination. The source of this sequence is a human donor who received a COVID-19 vaccine. The genes are TRBV4-2 and TRBJ1-4; TRBD1 might be the D (5 bases). The CDR3 nucleotides read TGTGCCAGCAGCCAAGACTGGCAGGGCTCAACTAATGAAAAACTGTTTTTT. Its protein is CASSQDWQGSTNEKLFF.